One and the same sample provided the 14 T cell receptor beta chains below, sequenced in a study of T cell responses to AZD1222 COVID-19 vaccine. Using immunoSEQ multiplex PCR, the repertoire was profiled, and TCRdb retains in-frame clones only, with some absent. The profile covers about 76,000 clones, with around nine tenths appearing a single time and 4.2% taken by the ten largest. The material sequenced was peripheral blood, taken on day 0 of AZD1222 vaccination. The receptors were gathered from an adult in good health.

This chain links TRBV9 with TRBJ2-3; weak D call: TRBD1 (6 bases). Germline V gene data show CDR1 as SGDLS and CDR2 as YYNGEE. Trimming stripped 2 bases from V and 4 bases from J, with 11 bases between. The length of the CDR3 is 14 residues. The CDR3 loop is CASSVNRAPDTQYF. The CDR3 DNA sequence: TGTGCCAGCAGCGTTAACAGGGCCCCAGATACGCAGTATTTT.

This clone appeared once. The chain joins TRBV19 to TRBJ2-7; 8 bases are a match to TRBD1. This CDR3 comprises 14 residues. CDR1 is LNHDA, CDR2 SQIVND, per germline (reference sequence). With V trimmed by 4 bases and J by 6 bases, 8 bases remained unmatched. Here the CDR3 reads CASSKGQDRGEQYF. DNA of the CDR3: TGTGCCAGTAGTAAGGGACAGGACCGGGGCGAGCAGTACTTC.

The chain has TRBV12-3 or TRBV12-4 and TRBJ2-1; 7 nucleotides align to TRBD2. Trimming took 8 bases from V and 6 from J; bases not matched to a gene: 7. The CDR3 contains 13 residues. This chain's CDR3 is CASGPGGVNEQFF. CDR3 bases: TGTGCCAGCGGACCGGGAGGAGTCAATGAGCAGTTCTTC.

The chain joins TRBV11-1 to TRBJ2-7; D call uncertain. V was cut by 5 bases and J by 0 bases, with 14 bases left in between. The CDR3 is 15 residues long. Per germline, CDR1 SGHAT and CDR2 FQDESV (reference sequence). CDR3 residues: CASSAALGSSYEQYF. CDR3 bases: TGTGCCAGCAGCGCAGCATTGGGTAGCTCCTACGAGCAGTACTTC.

This chain uses TRBV9 with TRBJ2-2, with D hard to call. Trimming removed 3 bases at V and 7 bases at J, with 7 bases between. The CDR3 is 12 amino acids. Germline V gene sequence: CDR1 SGDLS, CDR2 YYNGEE. This chain's CDR3 is CASSDPDGELFF. CDR3 sequence (DNA): TGTGCCAGCAGCGACCCCGACGGGGAGCTGTTTTTT.

This sequence joins TRBV19 and TRBJ1-2; D gene ambiguous. The CDR3 spans 13 residues. Between the trimmed V and J ends, which lost 5 bases and 4 bases, there was a span of 11 bases. Germline V gene sequence: CDR1 LNHDA, CDR2 SQIVND (reference sequence). DNA for the CDR3: TGTGCCAGTAGTGCAGACACAGCCTATGGCTACACCTTC. Translation gives CASSADTAYGYTF.

V gene TRBV5-1 combines with J gene TRBJ2-3, with D unresolved. This CDR3 is 15 amino acids long. V was cut by 0 bases and J by 0 bases, with 8 bases left in between. CDR1 is SGHRS, CDR2 YFSETQ, per germline. The CDR3 coding sequence is TGCGCCAGCAGCTTGGCGGGCCGGAGCACAGATACGCAGTATTTT. It codes for CASSLAGRSTDTQYF.

This clone is a singleton in its sample. V gene TRBV9 combines with J gene TRBJ2-2; 7 bases agree with TRBD1. This CDR3 is built from 16 residues. The trim removed 1 base at V and 1 base at J, leaving 4 bases unmatched. Germline V gene lookup returns CDR1 SGDLS and CDR2 YYNGEE. CDR3 DNA sequence: TGTGCCAGCAGCGTAAGGGGACAGCTGAACACCGGGGAGCTGTTTTTT. Its protein is CASSVRGQLNTGELFF.

The rearrangement links TRBV10-3 to TRBJ2-5, with D unresolved. Germline V gene sequence: CDR1 ENHRY, CDR2 SYGVKD. With 4 bases removed from V and 3 bases from J, the gap between germline ends came to 15 bases. This CDR3 comprises 15 residues. In nucleotides, the CDR3 is TGTGCCATCAGTGGGGGTCCGAACCAAGAAGAGACCCAGTACTTC. Translated: CAISGGPNQEETQYF.

This chain connects TRBV15 to TRBJ1-1, with TRBD1 identical over 8 bases. CDR3 size: 15 residues. Germline CDR1 and CDR2: LNHNV and YYDKDF (reference sequence). Trimming took 0 bases from V and 1 from J; bases not matched to a gene: 1. The DNA for the CDR3 is TGTGCCACCAGCAGAGATCAGGGGGCGAACACTGAAGCTTTCTTT. Its translation: CATSRDQGANTEAFF.

The chain links TRBV19 to TRBJ1-6; 7 nucleotides agree with TRBD1. Trimming took 6 bases from V and 5 from J; bases not matched to a gene: 10. This CDR3 is 16 amino acids long. CDR1 and CDR2 (germline): LNHDA, SQIVND (reference sequence). CDR3 sequence: CASRDYRGLNNSPLHF. The CDR3, as DNA: TGTGCCAGTAGGGATTACAGGGGCCTCAATAATTCACCCCTCCACTTT.

This clone was seen a single time. V is TRBV2 and J is TRBJ1-4; TRBD1 agrees at 7 bases. Germline CDR1 reads SNHLY; CDR2 reads FYNNEI. The V segment lost 6 bases and the J segment 5 bases; nucleotides outside the gene matches: 9. This CDR3 spans 15 amino acids. The CDR3 is CASSALGQSNEKLFF. CDR3 bases: TGTGCCAGCAGCGCACTGGGACAGTCAAATGAAAAACTGTTTTTT.

The CDR3 is CASSPYSGTEAFF. The CDR3 region has the DNA TGTGCCAGCAGTCCCTACTCAGGGACTGAAGCTTTCTTT. The genes are TRBV27 and TRBJ1-1; weak D call: TRBD1 (5 bases). The CDR3 is 13 residues long. V lost 5 bases and J lost 5, with 12 bases in between. The germline V gene has CDR1 MNHEY and CDR2 SMNVEV (reference sequence).

This sequence joins TRBV5-6 and TRBJ2-1; TRBD2 aligns across 10 bases. The ends lost 2 bases at V and 6 bases at J; junction bases unmatched: 8. Germline CDR1 and CDR2: SGHDT and YYEEEE. The CDR3 consists of 16 residues. CDR3 nucleotides: TGTGCCAGCAGCTTATTCGTCCAGCGGGGGGGCAATGAGCAGTTCTTC. It is translated as CASSLFVQRGGNEQFF.